In its sample, the clone carrying this T cell receptor (beta chain) was seen a few times. Its antigen remains unknown. The sample originates from a study of vaccination and CD4 T cells after COVID-19. Study details: Convalescent patients gave post-COVID blood a median about 100 days post-diagnosis, range 35 to 161. Researchers treated cells with overlapping spike peptides taken from SARS-CoV-2, HCoV-NL63, HCoV-OC43 and HCoV-229E. Study results and caveats: When vaccine-specific clones from convalescent patients were examined, 304 of 307 were spike mono-reactive.

The CDR3 has 16 residues. Trimming removed 2 bases from V and 5 bases from J; junction bases left unmatched: 12. Germline assignment: CDR1 DFQATT and CDR2 SNEGSKA (reference sequence). Specified treatment: roughly 10-day PBMC culture with coronavirus spike peptide pools or control peptides (ViraFEST assay). TCR sequencing followed the expansion of antigen-specific T cells with peptide pools in ViraFEST. Oncomine TCR Beta short-read sequencing was applied to DNA from cultured CD4+ T cells. Each CDR3 protein gets one entry after TCRdb re-called the PCR reads with MiXCR. The sample contains about 14,000 distinct CDR3 sequences, 40% to 60% of which appear only once.

The gene calls are TRBV20-1 and TRBJ1-5, with 7 positions matching TRBD1. The sample comprised CD4+ T cells from blood, cultured in vitro. The receptor's source is a human donor who had recovered from COVID-19. CDR3 DNA sequence: TGCAGTGCTAGAAGAACCGGGACAGCTTTGGATCAGCCCCAGCATTTT. This codes for CSARRTGTALDQPQHF.